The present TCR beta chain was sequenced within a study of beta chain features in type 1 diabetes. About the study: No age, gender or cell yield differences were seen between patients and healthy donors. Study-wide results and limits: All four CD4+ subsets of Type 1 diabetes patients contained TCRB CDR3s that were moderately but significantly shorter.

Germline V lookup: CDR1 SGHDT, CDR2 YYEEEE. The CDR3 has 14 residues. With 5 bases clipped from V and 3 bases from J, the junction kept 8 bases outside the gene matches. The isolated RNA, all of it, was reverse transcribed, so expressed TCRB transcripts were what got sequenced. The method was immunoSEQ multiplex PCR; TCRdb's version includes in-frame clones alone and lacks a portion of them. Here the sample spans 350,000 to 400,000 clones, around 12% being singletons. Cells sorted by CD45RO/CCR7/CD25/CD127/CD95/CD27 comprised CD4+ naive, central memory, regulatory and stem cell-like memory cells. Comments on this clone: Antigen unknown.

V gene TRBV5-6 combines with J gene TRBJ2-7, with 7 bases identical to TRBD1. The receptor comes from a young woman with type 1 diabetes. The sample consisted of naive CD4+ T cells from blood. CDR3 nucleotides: TGTGCCAGCAGACACGCGGACAGGATCTACGAGCAGTACTTC. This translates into CASRHADRIYEQYF.